These 26 T cell receptor beta chains were sequenced from one sample in a study of blood T cell repertoires in COVID-19. Assay used: immunoSEQ multiplex PCR; TCRdb lists only in-frame clones, some missing. The sample consists of fewer than 110,000 clones, approximately 87% of them appearing once. Sequenced: peripheral blood. The receptors stem from a human donor in a cohort sampled during active or convalescent COVID-19.

The rearrangement links TRBV5-5 to TRBJ2-1, with 7 bases matching TRBD1. CDR1 SGHKS and CDR2 YYEKEE come from the germline V gene (reference sequence). Trimming cost V 4 bases and J 10 bases; bases outside gene matches: 8. The CDR3 contains 13 residues. The CDR3 here is CASSPTGLDEQFF. In DNA form, the CDR3 reads TGTGCCAGCAGCCCGACAGGGTTGGACGAGCAGTTCTTC.

The V and J genes are TRBV4-3 and TRBJ1-6, with D perhaps TRBD1 (6 bases). Per germline, CDR1 LGHNA and CDR2 YSLEER. Trimming pared 0 bases from V and 9 bases from J, leaving 15 bases between. This CDR3 has 16 amino acids. CDR3 sequence reads: CASSQDRNRAGSPLHF. In DNA form, the CDR3 reads TGCGCCAGCAGCCAAGATCGGAACAGGGCCGGTTCACCCCTCCACTTT.

This clone was picked up a small number of times. V is TRBV6-5 and J is TRBJ1-2, with TRBD1 identical over 10 bases. The CDR3 length is 13 residues. The germline CDR1 and CDR2 sequences are MNHEY and SVGAGI. J was trimmed by 3 bases and V by 6 bases; bases with no gene match: 1. CDR3 in amino acids: CASRTGGDYGYTF. In DNA, the CDR3 is TGTGCCAGCAGGACAGGGGGCGACTATGGCTACACCTTC.

This clone was picked up a small number of times. The V call is TRBV19, the J call TRBJ2-1; a possible D gene is TRBD2 (7 bases). Trimming stripped 4 bases from V and 6 bases from J, with 16 bases between. Per germline, CDR1 LNHDA and CDR2 SQIVND (reference sequence). The CDR3 contains 15 residues. The CDR3 here is CASSTPGEGFNEQFF. DNA of the CDR3: TGTGCCAGTAGTACCCCAGGGGAGGGTTTCAATGAGCAGTTCTTC. Full variable domain (missing parts from reference TRBV19 and TRBJ2-1): DGGITQSPKYLFRKEGQNVTLSCEQNLNHDAMYWYRQDPGQGLRLIYYSQIVNDFQKGDIAEGYSVSREKKESFPLTVTSAQKNPTAFYLCASSTPGEGFNEQFFGPGTRLTVL.

This clone occurred once. The rearrangement uses TRBV2 and TRBJ2-1; possible D gene TRBD2, 6 bases. CDR1 is SNHLY, CDR2 FYNNEI, per germline. The CDR3 consists of 16 residues. With 0 bases removed from V and 2 bases from J, the gap between germline ends came to 11 bases. The CDR3 DNA follows: TGTGCCAGCAGTGAAGCGGCGGGGCCTCCCTACAATGAGCAGTTCTTC. Protein sequence: CASSEAAGPPYNEQFF. Filled out from reference TRBV2 and TRBJ2-1, the complete variable domain reads EPEVTQTPSHQVTQMGQEVILRCVPISNHLYFYWYRQILGQKVEFLVSFYNNEISEKSEIFDDQFSVERPDGSNFTLKIRSTKLEDSAMYFCASSEAAGPPYNEQFFGPGTRLTVL.

This chain links TRBV18 with TRBJ1-1, with TRBD1 matching 10 bases. The germline CDR1 and CDR2 sequences are KGHSH and LQKENI. The CDR3 loop spans 13 amino acids. V was pared by 5 bases and J by 3 bases, with 0 bases of the junction left unmatched. The CDR3 bases are TGTGCCAGCTCAGGGACAGGGGACACTGAAGCTTTCTTT. Translating it yields CASSGTGDTEAFF.

This chain joins TRBV10-3 and TRBJ1-1; 7 nucleotides agree with TRBD1. Germline loops: CDR1 ENHRY, CDR2 SYGVKD. The J segment lost 0 bases and the V segment lost 6 bases, leaving 4 bases of the junction unmatched. The CDR3 spans 14 residues. CDR3 loop: CAISMGQMNTEAFF. The CDR3 DNA follows: TGTGCCATCAGCATGGGACAGATGAACACTGAAGCTTTCTTT.

The V and J genes are TRBV2 and TRBJ1-1; D ambiguous. The germline V gene has CDR1 SNHLY and CDR2 FYNNEI. V was shortened by 3 bases and J by 1 base, with 6 bases between the two germline ends. The CDR3 contains 13 residues. For the CDR3, the DNA is TGTGCCAGCAGTGAGCACGGGAACACTGAAGCTTTCTTT. Its protein product is CASSEHGNTEAFF. The full variable domain, completed using reference TRBV2 and TRBJ1-1, is EPEVTQTPSHQVTQMGQEVILRCVPISNHLYFYWYRQILGQKVEFLVSFYNNEISEKSEIFDDQFSVERPDGSNFTLKIRSTKLEDSAMYFCASSEHGNTEAFFGQGTRLTVV.

This clone was found once. In DNA, the CDR3 is TGTGCCAGCAGTTTAATCAGGGGCCCTGAAGCTTTCTTT. This sequence encodes CASSLIRGPEAFF. The V gene is TRBV12-3 or TRBV12-4, the J gene TRBJ1-1; possible D gene TRBD1, 6 bases. Trimming took 2 bases from V and 6 from J, leaving 10 bases between them. The CDR3 runs 13 residues.

V and J are TRBV19 and TRBJ2-5; a weak D match, TRBD1 (6 bases). Germline V gene sequence: CDR1 LNHDA, CDR2 SQIVND (reference sequence). V gave up 5 bases and J gave up 7 bases, with 17 bases separating them. The CDR3 totals 14 residues. This CDR3 reads CASSSGQRSTTQYF. The DNA for the CDR3 is TGTGCCAGTAGTTCAGGACAGCGAAGTACGACCCAGTACTTC.

This clone was observed a handful of times. CDR3: CASSTRPGWQETQYF. The CDR3 nucleotides read TGTGCCAGCAGCACCCGACCCGGGTGGCAAGAGACCCAGTACTTC. This rearrangement joins TRBV5-5 to TRBJ2-5; D is undetermined. The CDR3 is 15 amino acids. Between the trimmed V and J ends, which lost 4 bases and 2 bases, there was a span of 15 bases. Germline V gene sequence: CDR1 SGHKS, CDR2 YYEKEE (reference sequence).

The chain has TRBV11-2 and TRBJ2-3, with D possibly TRBD2 on 6 matching bases. Trimming took off 2 bases at V and 5 bases at J, with 11 bases between the two ends. Germline CDR1 reads SGHAT; CDR2 reads FQNNGV. CDR3 length equals 14 residues. The chain's CDR3 is CASSLLGGLDTQYF. The CDR3 coding sequence is TGTGCCAGCAGCTTATTGGGGGGTCTAGATACGCAGTATTTT.

This sequence joins TRBV5-4 and TRBJ2-5; 10 bases are shared with TRBD2. Germline V gene data show CDR1 as SGHNT and CDR2 as YYREEE (reference sequence). V lost 4 bases, J lost 1 base, and 4 bases stayed unmatched. This CDR3 spans 15 amino acids. The CDR3 sequence is CASSPSGGAQETQYF. CDR3 DNA: TGTGCCAGCAGCCCGAGCGGGGGGGCCCAAGAGACCCAGTACTTC. Variable domain in full (rest from reference TRBV5-4 and TRBJ2-5): ETGVTQSPTHLIKTRGQQVTLRCSSQSGHNTVSWYQQALGQGPQFIFQYYREEENGRGNFPPRFSGLQFPNYSSELNVNALELDDSALYLCASSPSGGAQETQYFGPGTRLLVL.

V usage is TRBV24-1 and J usage is TRBJ2-3; D may be TRBD2 (5 bases). The CDR3 length is 12 residues. V gave up 3 bases and J gave up 9 bases, with 9 bases separating them. Looked up from germline, CDR1 is KGHDR and CDR2 is SFDVKD. CDR3 nucleotide sequence: TGTGCCACCAGTGATAACCCGGGAACGCAGTATTTT. This gives the protein CATSDNPGTQYF.

The chain uses TRBV18 and TRBJ2-7, with 11 bases matching TRBD1. After removal of 3 bases from V and 3 bases from J, the junction contained 4 bases not matched to a gene. The CDR3 contains 15 residues. CDR1 KGHSH and CDR2 LQKENI come from the germline V gene. The CDR3 protein is CASSPMGTGGYEQYF. CDR3 nucleotide sequence: TGTGCCAGCTCACCGATGGGGACAGGGGGCTACGAGCAGTACTTC.

This clone was seen a handful of times. The V and J genes are TRBV12-5 and TRBJ2-3; no definite D call. Germline CDR1 is LGHNT and CDR2 is FRNRAP. The V end lost 0 bases, the J end lost 3 bases, and 16 bases lay between the germline ends. This CDR3 is 17 amino acids long. As DNA, the CDR3 is TGTGCTAGTGGTTTGGTACGACAACCGATTCTAACAGATACGCAGTATTTT. Translated, it gives CASGLVRQPILTDTQYF.

This chain joins TRBV29-1 and TRBJ2-5; 9 bases fit TRBD2. The V and J ends lost 4 bases and 5 bases, in that order; junction bases with no gene match: 5. CDR3 size: 13 residues. CDR1 SQVTM and CDR2 ANQGSEA come from the germline V gene. The CDR3 DNA follows: TGCAGCGTTGTCCTAGCGGGGCGTGAGACCCAGTACTTC. It specifies CSVVLAGRETQYF.

The chain uses TRBV19 and TRBJ1-5; D is undetermined. The germline CDR1 and CDR2 sequences are LNHDA and SQIVND (reference sequence). This CDR3 contains 13 residues. V shed 9 bases and J shed 3 bases, with 12 bases lying between them. CDR3 amino acids: CASPNVPNQPQHF. Written as DNA, the CDR3 is TGTGCCAGCCCTAACGTTCCCAATCAGCCCCAGCATTTT.

This clone was detected once. The chain is built from TRBV19 and TRBJ1-3, with D unresolved. Germline V gene sequence: CDR1 LNHDA, CDR2 SQIVND (reference sequence). The CDR3 length is 14 residues. V was pared by 11 bases and J by 5 bases, with 19 bases between. In DNA, the CDR3 is TGTGCCTCGAAGGTCAACGGAGACCGAAACACCATATATTTT. Translation gives CASKVNGDRNTIYF.

The chain couples TRBV19 to TRBJ2-7; 8 nucleotides line up with TRBD1. Germline trimming cut 7 bases from V and 4 bases from J; bases unmatched to any gene: 12. Germline CDR1 reads LNHDA; CDR2 reads SQIVND (reference sequence). This CDR3 contains 15 residues. The CDR3 DNA follows: TGTGCCAGTACCCCTGACAGGGGAGTACCTTACGAGCAGTACTTC. As protein: CASTPDRGVPYEQYF.

V and J are TRBV5-6 and TRBJ2-6; tentatively, D is TRBD1 (5 bases). The CDR3 totals 15 residues. Germline lookup yields CDR1 SGHDT and CDR2 YYEEEE. V lost 2 bases, J lost 0 bases, and 6 bases lay in between. The CDR3 region is CASSFRGSGANVLTF. As DNA, the CDR3 is TGTGCCAGCAGCTTTAGGGGCTCTGGGGCCAACGTCCTGACTTTC.

The chain has TRBV9 and TRBJ1-6, with TRBD1 as a possible D gene (6 bases). V was shortened by 2 bases and J by 10 bases, with 13 bases between the two germline ends. Germline loops: CDR1 SGDLS, CDR2 YYNGEE. This CDR3 comprises 14 residues. This CDR3 reads CASSVTGKESPLHF. In DNA, the CDR3 is TGTGCCAGCAGCGTTACAGGGAAGGAATCACCCCTCCACTTT. The full variable domain, its missing parts supplied by reference TRBV9 and TRBJ1-6, is DSGVTQTPKHLITATGQRVTLRCSPRSGDLSVYWYQQSLDQGLQFLIQYYNGEERAKGNILERFSAQQFPDLHSELNLSSLELGDSALYFCASSVTGKESPLHFGNGTRLTVT.

Concerning this clone: Within the sample, other DNA sequences also encode this same CDR3. V is TRBV2 and J is TRBJ2-2, with D perhaps matching TRBD1 (6 bases). The CDR3 consists of 15 residues. The germline gives CDR1 SNHLY, CDR2 FYNNEI. Trimming removed 4 bases from V and 0 bases from J, with 9 bases in between. CDR3 DNA sequence: TGTGCCAGCAGTGTTGGGGGCGCGAACACCGGGGAGCTGTTTTTT. Its protein product is CASSVGGANTGELFF.

J is TRBJ1-1 and V is TRBV6-6; D is unresolved. V lost 7 bases to trimming and J lost 0 bases, with 9 bases between them. The CDR3 loop spans 13 amino acids. Per germline, CDR1 MNHNY and CDR2 SVGAGI (reference sequence). The CDR3 spells CASTRIVNTEAFF. The DNA for the CDR3 is TGTGCCAGCACGAGGATAGTGAACACTGAAGCTTTCTTT.

The V gene is TRBV5-4, the J gene TRBJ1-1; unclear D gene. Germline lookup yields CDR1 SGHNT and CDR2 YYREEE (reference sequence). The CDR3 runs to 14 residues. V was trimmed by 1 base and J by 1 base, leaving 8 bases between them. The CDR3 DNA reads as TGTGCCAGCAGCTTGATATTGGCGAACACTGAAGCTTTCTTT. Translation gives CASSLILANTEAFF.

This clone has a single count. The CDR3 loop reads CASSVAGDTEAFF. For the CDR3, the DNA is TGTGCCAGCAGCGTAGCAGGGGACACTGAAGCTTTCTTT. The rearrangement uses TRBV9 and TRBJ1-1, with D possibly being TRBD1 (6 bases). The CDR3 loop spans 13 amino acids. In germline, CDR1 is SGDLS, CDR2 YYNGEE. V dropped 0 bases and J dropped 3 bases, with 6 bases sitting between them.